These T cell receptor beta chains were read from a single sample in a study of blood T cell repertoires in COVID-19. Profiling relied on immunoSEQ multiplex PCR, and the TCRdb table lists in-frame clones only, not all of them. The sample yields around 280,000 clones, around 84% seen once. Specimen: peripheral blood. The source of these receptors is a man between 65 and 85 years old with acute or convalescent COVID-19. Both conserved end residues are part of each CDR3. Fields, in order: V gene, J gene, D gene, CDR3 DNA, CDR3 protein. D genes are given only for firm matches.

TRBV29-1,TRBJ2-1,TRBD2,TGCAGCGCCCGGACTAGCGGGGGCTACAATGAGCAGTTCTTC,CSARTSGGYNEQFF
TRBV11-3,TRBJ2-1,TRBD1,TGTGCCAGCAGCTTAACATCCGGGACAGGGGGCTACAATGAGCAGTTCTTC,CASSLTSGTGGYNEQFF
TRBV28,TRBJ1-2,TRBD1,TGTGCCAGCAGTTTGAGCAGGGGGCTTAGTGGCTACACCTTC,CASSLSRGLSGYTF
TRBV15,TRBJ2-2,NA,TGTGCCACCAGCAGGACAGGCAAAGGCACCGGGGAGCTGTTTTTT,CATSRTGKGTGELFF
TRBV24-1,TRBJ2-1,NA,TGTGCCACCAGGGGTGACAAATCCTACAATGAGCAGTTCTTC,CATRGDKSYNEQFF
TRBV7-2,TRBJ1-1,NA,TGTGCCAGCAGCTTAGAAAGGGGCACTGAAGCTTTCTTT,CASSLERGTEAFF
TRBV3-1/TRBV3-2,TRBJ1-2,NA,TGTGCCAGCAGCCAAGTGGCAGGGATTAAATCTAACTATGGCTACACCTTC,CASSQVAGIKSNYGYTF
TRBV5-1,TRBJ1-4,NA,TGCGCCACCAGGAAGGGGTCTAATGAAAAACTGTTTTTT,CATRKGSNEKLFF
TRBV4-2,TRBJ1-6,NA,TGTGCCAGCAGCCGAGAAGACCGGGACACGGATTCACCCCTCCACTTT,CASSREDRDTDSPLHF
TRBV5-4,TRBJ1-4,TRBD1,TGTGCCAGCAGCCCCCAAGGGGGCGAGGGTGAAAAACTGTTTTTT,CASSPQGGEGEKLFF
TRBV25-1,TRBJ1-1,NA,TGTGCCAGCAGGAGTGCCCCGGGAGGCACTGAAGCTTTCTTT,CASRSAPGGTEAFF
TRBV30,TRBJ1-4,NA,TGTGCCTGGACGGACCCGGGGGCAACTAATGAAAAACTGTTTTTT,CAWTDPGATNEKLFF
TRBV5-6,TRBJ2-1,NA,TGTGCCAGCAGAGGGGCCGGCTACAATGAGCAGTTCTTC,CASRGAGYNEQFF
TRBV4-3,TRBJ2-5,TRBD2,TGCGCCAGCAGCCTAAGACTAGCGGATCAAGAGACCCAGTACTTC,CASSLRLADQETQYF
TRBV20-1,TRBJ2-3,NA,TGCAGTGCTAGTCCTACAGATACGCAGTATTTT,CSASPTDTQYF
TRBV29-1,TRBJ2-3,NA,TGCAGCGTTGAACCCCCCCCAAGCACAGATACGCAGTATTTT,CSVEPPPSTDTQYF